This T cell receptor (beta chain) was retrieved from a study of control samples from healthy donors and cancer patients. Clones were read by immunoSEQ multiplex PCR, and TCRdb kept only the in-frame ones, dropping some. The repertoire holds some 120,000 clones, with 87% as singletons. The sequencing sample was made of blood. The source of this sequence is a man aged 40-55 years in good health.

This chain's CDR3 is CSARSSGGLNTGELFF. In DNA form, the CDR3 reads TGCAGCGCCCGATCTAGCGGGGGCCTGAACACCGGGGAGCTGTTTTTT. The rearrangement joins TRBV29-1 to TRBJ2-2; TRBD2 matches 10 bases. CDR1 SQVTM and CDR2 ANQGSEA come from the germline V gene. The CDR3 spans 16 residues. The ends lost 7 bases at V and 1 base at J; junction bases unmatched: 9.